The present T cell receptor beta chain was sequenced within a study of cytomegalovirus exposure and HLA in healthy donors. The PCR was carried out with 60 Vbeta primers and 13 Jbeta primers. The table came from immunoSEQ multiplex PCR; TCRdb's copy has only in-frame clones and leaves some out. The sample records 100,000 or so clones, 12% being singletons. Notes on this clone: What it recognizes is unknown.

Notes on the study in general: Most CMV-associated TCR beta chains were later found to appear HLA-restricted. Researchers catalogued under 200 TCR beta chains as cytomegalovirus-associated. Reportedly, diagnosis of cytomegalovirus status by the classifier showed high specificity and sensitivity. Compared with the roughly 700-donor mean, an Asian-associated ancestry cluster reportedly had fewer N-insertions, according to a later analysis.

This sequence originates from a man aged 40-49 years in good health and CMV-seropositive. The sample consisted of PBMCs.

CDR3 region: CASSYWTSGYSPDTQYF. DNA for the CDR3: TGTGCCAGCAGCTACTGGACTAGCGGATATTCGCCAGATACGCAGTATTTT. The chain carries TRBV7-9 and TRBJ2-3, with 10 positions matching TRBD2. With 4 bases clipped from V and 4 bases from J, the junction kept 11 bases outside the gene matches. Germline CDR1 reads SEHNR; CDR2 reads FQNEAQ (reference sequence). The CDR3 has 17 residues. Full variable domain (missing parts from reference TRBV7-9 and TRBJ2-3): DTGVSQNPRHKITKRGQNVTFRCDPISEHNRLYWYRQTLGQGPEFLTYFQNEAQLEKSRLLSDRFSAERPKGSFSTLEIQRTEQGDSAMYLCASSYWTSGYSPDTQYFGPGTRLTVL.